This T cell receptor beta chain is drawn from a study of cytomegalovirus exposure and HLA in healthy donors. Study context: Of some 360 genotyped donors, 65% to 85% clustered with self-reported Caucasian donors.

PCR amplification relied on 60 Vbeta primers (plus 13 Jbeta primers). Produced via immunoSEQ multiplex PCR; TCRdb's table is partial and in-frame only. The profile covers some 100,000 clones, with around three quarters appearing a single time and 3.5% to 4% taken by the ten largest. Regarding the study as a whole: Links to common viral pathogens appeared, in a later analysis, for several of the most significant clusters. 150 to 200 TCR beta chains were listed as cytomegalovirus-associated.

Germline V lookup: CDR1 SGHRS, CDR2 YFSETQ. Trimming cost V 3 bases and J 4 bases; bases outside gene matches: 9. This CDR3 spans 15 amino acids. Concerning this clone itself: Its antigen is still unknown.

Sequences were obtained from PBMCs. The TCR originated in a woman between 50 and 59 years old in good health and CMV-seropositive. This sequence joins TRBV5-1 and TRBJ1-1; 7 bases are shared with TRBD1. The CDR3 bases are TGCGCCAGCAGCTGGTGGACAGGCGAGGGCACTGAAGCTTTCTTT. It yields the protein CASSWWTGEGTEAFF.